This T cell receptor (beta chain) was found in a study of vaccination effects on CD4 cells after COVID-19. For this clone: What it binds is not known.

Germline lookup yields CDR1 MNHEY and CDR2 SVGAGI. This CDR3 region has 14 residues. The V segment lost 6 bases and the J segment 3 bases; nucleotides outside the gene matches: 6. Within the ViraFEST assay, antigen-specific CD4+ T cells underwent expansion with viral peptide pools prior to sequencing. The culture ran for roughly 10 days before CD4+ T cells were isolated. Negative nucleocapsid antibody tests before and after vaccination confirmed no previous SARS-CoV-2 infection. Half the medium was swapped for IL-2 medium on days 3 and 7. Measured with immunoSEQ multiplex PCR; TCRdb has only the in-frame clones, and not every one. Seen here are 25,000 to 35,000 clones, 75% to 85% observed once, and the top ten hold roughly 30%.

Sequences were derived from CD4+ T cells from PBMCs cultured with SARS-CoV-2 spike peptides, sampled before COVID-19 vaccination. This rearrangement joins TRBV6-5 to TRBJ2-7, with 9 nucleotides matching TRBD2. The TCR sequence derives from a human donor who received a COVID-19 vaccine. The CDR3 DNA follows: TGTGCCAGCAGCCGGGGACTAGCCCTCTACGAGCAGTACTTC. Protein product: CASSRGLALYEQYF.